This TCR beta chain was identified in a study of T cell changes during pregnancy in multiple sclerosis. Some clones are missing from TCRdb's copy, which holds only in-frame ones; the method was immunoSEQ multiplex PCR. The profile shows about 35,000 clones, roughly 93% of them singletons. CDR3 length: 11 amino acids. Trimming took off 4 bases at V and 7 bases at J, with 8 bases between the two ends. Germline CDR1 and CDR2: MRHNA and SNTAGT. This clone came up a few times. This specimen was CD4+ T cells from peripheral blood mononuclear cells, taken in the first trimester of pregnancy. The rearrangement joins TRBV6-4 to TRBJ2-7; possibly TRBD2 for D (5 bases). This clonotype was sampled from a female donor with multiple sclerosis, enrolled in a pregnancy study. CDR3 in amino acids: CASSAPGEQYF. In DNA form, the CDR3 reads TGTGCCAGCAGTGCCCCGGGGGAGCAGTACTTC.